The following is a T cell receptor (beta chain) sequence with its context. What it binds is unknown. The data were obtained in a study of T cell repertoires in cytomegalovirus infection. V was clipped by 0 bases and J by 7 bases, with 15 bases between them. Germline CDR1 is MNHEY and CDR2 is SMNVEV (reference sequence). CDR3 length: 16 residues. MiXCR, run by TCRdb on the reads, gives a single entry per CDR3 protein. Of fewer than 650,000 distinct CDR3 sequences listed, under 45% are singletons. The rearrangement joins TRBV27 to TRBJ2-2, with D possibly being TRBD1 (6 bases). The input for sequencing was cultured PBMCs, taken from culture after CMV antigen stimulation. The receptor's source is a human donor in good health (CMV status not recorded). Some clones in this sample may be carry-over from other donors' samples. The DNA for the CDR3 is TGTGCCAGCAGTTTATCTGCTGGTGGACAGTTCGGGGAGCTGTTTTTT. The encoded protein is CASSLSAGGQFGELFF.